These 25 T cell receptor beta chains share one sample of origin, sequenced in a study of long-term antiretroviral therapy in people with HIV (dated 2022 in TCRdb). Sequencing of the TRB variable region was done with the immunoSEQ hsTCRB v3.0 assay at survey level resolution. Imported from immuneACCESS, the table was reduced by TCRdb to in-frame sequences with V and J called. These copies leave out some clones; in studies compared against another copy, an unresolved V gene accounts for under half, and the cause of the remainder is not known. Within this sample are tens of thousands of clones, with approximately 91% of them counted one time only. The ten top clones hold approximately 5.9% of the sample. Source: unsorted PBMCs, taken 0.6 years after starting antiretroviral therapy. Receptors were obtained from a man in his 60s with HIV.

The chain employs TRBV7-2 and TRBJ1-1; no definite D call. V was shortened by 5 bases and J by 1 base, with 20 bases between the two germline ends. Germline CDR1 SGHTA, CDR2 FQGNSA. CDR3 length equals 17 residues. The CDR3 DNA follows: TGTGCCAGCAGCGTACTGGGTTGGGCAGGTACGAACACTGAAGCTTTCTTT. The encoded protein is CASSVLGWAGTNTEAFF.

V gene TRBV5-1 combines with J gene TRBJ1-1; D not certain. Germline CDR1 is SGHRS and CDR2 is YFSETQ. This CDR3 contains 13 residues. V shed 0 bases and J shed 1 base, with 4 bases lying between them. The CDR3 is CASSLDRNTEAFF. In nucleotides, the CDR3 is TGCGCCAGCAGCTTGGATCGGAACACTGAAGCTTTCTTT. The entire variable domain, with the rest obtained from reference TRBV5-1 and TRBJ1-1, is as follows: KAGVTQTPRYLIKTRGQQVTLSCSPISGHRSVSWYQQTPGQGLQFLFEYFSETQRNKGNFPGRFSGRQFSNSRSEMNVSTLELGDSALYLCASSLDRNTEAFFGQGTRLTVV.

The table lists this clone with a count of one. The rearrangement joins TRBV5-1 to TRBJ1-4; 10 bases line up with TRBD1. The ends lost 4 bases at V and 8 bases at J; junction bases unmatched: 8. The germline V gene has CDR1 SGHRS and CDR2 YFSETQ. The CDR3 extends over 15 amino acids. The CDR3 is CASSSTGTGAEKLFF. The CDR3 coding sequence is TGCGCCAGCAGCAGCACCGGGACAGGGGCGGAAAAACTGTTTTTT.

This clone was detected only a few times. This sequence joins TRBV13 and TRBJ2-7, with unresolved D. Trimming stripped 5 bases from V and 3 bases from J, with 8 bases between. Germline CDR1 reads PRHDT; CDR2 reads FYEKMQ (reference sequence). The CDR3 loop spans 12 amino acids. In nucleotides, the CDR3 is TGTGCCAGCAGCAAAGACGGCTACGAGCAGTACTTC. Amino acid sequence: CASSKDGYEQYF.

The CDR3 loop is CSVLYGYTF. For the CDR3, the DNA is TGCAGTGTTCTATATGGCTACACCTTC. J is TRBJ1-2 and V is TRBV20-1; D unclear. The V gene's germline CDR1 is DFQATT and CDR2 SNEGSKA (reference sequence). V lost 7 bases and J 5 bases, leaving 5 bases between the germline ends. The CDR3 length is 9 residues.

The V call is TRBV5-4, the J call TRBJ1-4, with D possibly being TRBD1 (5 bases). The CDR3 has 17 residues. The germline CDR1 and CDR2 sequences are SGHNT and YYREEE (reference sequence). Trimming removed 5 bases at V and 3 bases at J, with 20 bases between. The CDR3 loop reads CASRKGSGDLSNEKLFF. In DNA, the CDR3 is TGTGCCAGCAGAAAGGGATCCGGGGACTTGTCTAATGAAAAACTGTTTTTT.

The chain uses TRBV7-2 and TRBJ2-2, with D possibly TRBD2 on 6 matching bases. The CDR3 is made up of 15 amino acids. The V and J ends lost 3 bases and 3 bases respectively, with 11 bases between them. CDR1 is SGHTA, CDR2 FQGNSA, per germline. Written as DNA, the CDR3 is TGTGCCAGCAGCTTGCCACCGGGAGACACCGGGGAGCTGTTTTTT. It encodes CASSLPPGDTGELFF.

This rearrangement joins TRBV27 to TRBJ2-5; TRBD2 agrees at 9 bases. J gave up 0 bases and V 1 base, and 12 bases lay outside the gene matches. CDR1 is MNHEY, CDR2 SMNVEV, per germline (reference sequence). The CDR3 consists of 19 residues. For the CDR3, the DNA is TGTGCCAGCAGTTTATTCGGATTAGCGGGAGATCCGAACCAAGAGACCCAGTACTTC. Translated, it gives CASSLFGLAGDPNQETQYF.

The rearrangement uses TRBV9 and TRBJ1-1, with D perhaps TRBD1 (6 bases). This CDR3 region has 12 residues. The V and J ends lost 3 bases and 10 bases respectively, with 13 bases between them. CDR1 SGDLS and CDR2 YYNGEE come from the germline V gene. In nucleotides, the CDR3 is TGTGCCAGCAGCGGGACAGATGGGGGAGCTTTCTTT. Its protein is CASSGTDGGAFF.

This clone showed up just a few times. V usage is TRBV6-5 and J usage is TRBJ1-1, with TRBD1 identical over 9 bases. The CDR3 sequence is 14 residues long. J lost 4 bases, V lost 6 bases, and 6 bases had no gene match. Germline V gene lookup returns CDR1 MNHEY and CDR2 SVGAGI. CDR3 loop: CASRLRQGGTEAFF. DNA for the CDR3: TGTGCCAGCAGGCTCAGACAGGGGGGCACTGAAGCTTTCTTT.

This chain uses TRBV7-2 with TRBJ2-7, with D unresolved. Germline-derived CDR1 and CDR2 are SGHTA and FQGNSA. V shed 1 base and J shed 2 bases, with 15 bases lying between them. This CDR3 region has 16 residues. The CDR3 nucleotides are TGTGCCAGCAGCTTAGTTGCGGCTCGACCAACCTACGAGCAGTACTTC. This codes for CASSLVAARPTYEQYF.

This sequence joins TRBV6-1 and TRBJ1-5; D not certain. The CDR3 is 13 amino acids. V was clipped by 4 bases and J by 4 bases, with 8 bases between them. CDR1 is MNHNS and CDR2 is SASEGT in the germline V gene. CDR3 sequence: CASSVTRNQPQHF. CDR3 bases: TGTGCCAGCAGTGTGACACGGAATCAGCCCCAGCATTTT.

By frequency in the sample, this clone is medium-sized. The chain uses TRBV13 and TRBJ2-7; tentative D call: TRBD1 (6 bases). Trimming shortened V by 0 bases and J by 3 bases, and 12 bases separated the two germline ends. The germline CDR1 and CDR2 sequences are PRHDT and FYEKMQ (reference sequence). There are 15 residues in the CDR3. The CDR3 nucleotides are TGTGCCAGCAGCTTAGGCCCTACAGGGAACTACGAGCAGTACTTC. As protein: CASSLGPTGNYEQYF.

CDR3 sequence: CASSVTGTSGGNTGELFF. The CDR3 DNA is TGTGCCAGTAGTGTCACCGGGACTAGCGGGGGGAACACCGGGGAGCTGTTTTTT. The rearrangement uses TRBV19 and TRBJ2-2, with TRBD2 matching over 14 bases. Germline CDR1 and CDR2: LNHDA and SQIVND (reference sequence). The CDR3 is 18 amino acids. The trim removed 5 bases at V and 1 base at J, leaving 6 bases unmatched.

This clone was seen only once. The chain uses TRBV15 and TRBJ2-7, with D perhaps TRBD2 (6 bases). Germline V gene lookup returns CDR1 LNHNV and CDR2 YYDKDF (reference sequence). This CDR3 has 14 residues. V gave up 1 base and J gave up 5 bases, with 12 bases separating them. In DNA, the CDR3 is TGTGCCACCAGCAGAGGGAGGGGTCTCCACGAGCAGTACTTC. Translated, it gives CATSRGRGLHEQYF.

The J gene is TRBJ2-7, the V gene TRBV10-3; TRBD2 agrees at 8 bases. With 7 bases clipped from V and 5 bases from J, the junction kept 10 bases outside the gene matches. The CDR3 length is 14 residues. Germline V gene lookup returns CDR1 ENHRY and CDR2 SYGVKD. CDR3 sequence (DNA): TGTGCCATCAATGGCCTAGCGGGCCGGGACGAGCAGTACTTC. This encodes CAINGLAGRDEQYF.

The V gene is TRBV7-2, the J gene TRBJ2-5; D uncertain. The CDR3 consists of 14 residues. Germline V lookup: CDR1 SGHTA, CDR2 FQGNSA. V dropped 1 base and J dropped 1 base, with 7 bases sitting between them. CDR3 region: CASSLETAQETQYF. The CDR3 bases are TGTGCCAGCAGCTTAGAAACAGCCCAAGAGACCCAGTACTTC.

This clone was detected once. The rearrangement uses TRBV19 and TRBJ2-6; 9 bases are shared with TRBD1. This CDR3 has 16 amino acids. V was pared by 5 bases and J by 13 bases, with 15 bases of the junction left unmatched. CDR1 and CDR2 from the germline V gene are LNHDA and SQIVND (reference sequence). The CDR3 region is CASSALGQGDSTVLTF. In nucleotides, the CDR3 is TGTGCCAGTAGTGCCCTGGGACAGGGTGACTCAACGGTCCTGACTTTC.

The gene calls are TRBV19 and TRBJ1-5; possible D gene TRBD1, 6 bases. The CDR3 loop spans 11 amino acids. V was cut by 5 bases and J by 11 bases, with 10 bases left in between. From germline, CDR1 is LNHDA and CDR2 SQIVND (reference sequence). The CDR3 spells CASSFRQAQHF. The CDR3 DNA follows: TGTGCCAGTAGTTTCCGACAGGCCCAGCATTTT.

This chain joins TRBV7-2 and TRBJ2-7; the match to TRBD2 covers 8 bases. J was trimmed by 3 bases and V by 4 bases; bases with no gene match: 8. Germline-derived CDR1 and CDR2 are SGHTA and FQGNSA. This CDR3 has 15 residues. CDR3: CASSSQRGSLYEQYF. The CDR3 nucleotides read TGTGCCAGCAGCTCCCAGCGGGGGAGCCTCTACGAGCAGTACTTC.

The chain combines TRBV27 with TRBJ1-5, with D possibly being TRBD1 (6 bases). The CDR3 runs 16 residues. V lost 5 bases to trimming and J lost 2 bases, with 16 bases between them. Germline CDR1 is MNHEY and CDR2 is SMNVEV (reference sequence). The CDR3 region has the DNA TGTGCCAGCAGTCCCAACAGGGCGAGGGGCAATCAGCCCCAGCATTTT. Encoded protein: CASSPNRARGNQPQHF.

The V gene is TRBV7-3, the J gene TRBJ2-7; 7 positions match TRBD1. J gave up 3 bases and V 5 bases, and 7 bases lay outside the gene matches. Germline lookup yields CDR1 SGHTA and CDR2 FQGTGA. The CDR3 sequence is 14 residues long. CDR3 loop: CASSPHAGGYEQYF. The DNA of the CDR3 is TGTGCCAGCAGCCCTCACGCAGGGGGCTACGAGCAGTACTTC. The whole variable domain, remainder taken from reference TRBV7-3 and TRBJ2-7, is GAGVSQTPSNKVTEKGKYVELRCDPISGHTALYWYRQSLGQGPEFLIYFQGTGAADDSGLPNDRFFAVRPEGSVSTLKIQRTERGDSAVYLCASSPHAGGYEQYFGPGTRLTVT.

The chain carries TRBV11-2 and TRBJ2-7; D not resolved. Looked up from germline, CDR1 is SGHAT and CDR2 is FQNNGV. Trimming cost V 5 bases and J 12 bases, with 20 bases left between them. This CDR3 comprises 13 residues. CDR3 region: CASSEEVPSVPYF. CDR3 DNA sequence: TGTGCCAGCAGCGAAGAAGTACCCTCAGTCCCGTACTTC.

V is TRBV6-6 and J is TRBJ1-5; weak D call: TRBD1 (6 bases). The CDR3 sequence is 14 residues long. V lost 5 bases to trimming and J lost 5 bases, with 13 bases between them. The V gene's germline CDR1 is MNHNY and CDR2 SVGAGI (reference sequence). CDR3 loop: CASSTQRGHQPQHF. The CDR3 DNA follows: TGTGCCAGCAGTACCCAGCGGGGGCATCAGCCCCAGCATTTT.

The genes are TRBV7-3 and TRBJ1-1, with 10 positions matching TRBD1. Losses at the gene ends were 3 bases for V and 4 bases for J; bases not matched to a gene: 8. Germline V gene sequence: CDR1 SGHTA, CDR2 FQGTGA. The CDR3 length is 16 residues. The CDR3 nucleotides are TGTGCCAGCAGCTTCCGCCCAGACAGGGGGCCCACTGAAGCTTTCTTT. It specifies CASSFRPDRGPTEAFF.